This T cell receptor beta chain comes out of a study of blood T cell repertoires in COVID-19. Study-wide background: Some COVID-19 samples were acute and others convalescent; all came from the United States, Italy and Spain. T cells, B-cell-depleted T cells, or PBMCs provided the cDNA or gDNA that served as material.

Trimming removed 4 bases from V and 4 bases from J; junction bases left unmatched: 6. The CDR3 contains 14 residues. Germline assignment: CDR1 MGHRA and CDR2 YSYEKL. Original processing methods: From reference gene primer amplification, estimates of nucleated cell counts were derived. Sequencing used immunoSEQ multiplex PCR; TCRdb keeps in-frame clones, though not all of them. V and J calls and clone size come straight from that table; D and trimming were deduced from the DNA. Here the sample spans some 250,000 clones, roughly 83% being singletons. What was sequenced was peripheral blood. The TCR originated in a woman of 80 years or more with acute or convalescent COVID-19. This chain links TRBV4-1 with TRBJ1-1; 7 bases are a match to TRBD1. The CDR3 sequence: CASSLRQGGTEAFF. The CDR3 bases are TGCGCCAGCAGCCTTCGACAGGGAGGCACTGAAGCTTTCTTT.